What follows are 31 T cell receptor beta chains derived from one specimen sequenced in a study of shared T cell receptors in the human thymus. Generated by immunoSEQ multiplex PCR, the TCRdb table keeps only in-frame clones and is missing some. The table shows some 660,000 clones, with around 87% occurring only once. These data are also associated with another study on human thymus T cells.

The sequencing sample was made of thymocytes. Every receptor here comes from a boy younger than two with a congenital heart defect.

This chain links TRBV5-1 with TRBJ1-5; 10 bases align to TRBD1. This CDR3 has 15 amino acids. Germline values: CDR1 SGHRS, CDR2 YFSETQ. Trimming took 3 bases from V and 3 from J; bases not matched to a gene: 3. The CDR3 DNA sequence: TGCGCCAGCAGCTCAGGGACAGGGGTCAATCAGCCCCAGCATTTT. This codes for CASSSGTGVNQPQHF. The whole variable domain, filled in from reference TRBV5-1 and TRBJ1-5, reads KAGVTQTPRYLIKTRGQQVTLSCSPISGHRSVSWYQQTPGQGLQFLFEYFSETQRNKGNFPGRFSGRQFSNSRSEMNVSTLELGDSALYLCASSSGTGVNQPQHFGDGTRLSIL.

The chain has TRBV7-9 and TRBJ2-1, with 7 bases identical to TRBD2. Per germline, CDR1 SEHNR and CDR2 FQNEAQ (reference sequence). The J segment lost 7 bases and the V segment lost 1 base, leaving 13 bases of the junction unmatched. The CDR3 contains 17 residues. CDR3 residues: CASSLVFWSGIDNEQFF. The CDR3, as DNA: TGTGCCAGCAGCTTAGTCTTTTGGAGCGGGATCGATAATGAGCAGTTCTTC.

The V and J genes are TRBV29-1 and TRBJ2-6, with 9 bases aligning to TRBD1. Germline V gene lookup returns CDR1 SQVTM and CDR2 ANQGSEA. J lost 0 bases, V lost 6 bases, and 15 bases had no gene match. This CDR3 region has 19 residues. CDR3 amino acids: CSVPTEGQGVDSGANVLTF. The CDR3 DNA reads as TGCAGCGTGCCCACCGAGGGACAGGGAGTTGACTCTGGGGCCAACGTCCTGACTTTC.

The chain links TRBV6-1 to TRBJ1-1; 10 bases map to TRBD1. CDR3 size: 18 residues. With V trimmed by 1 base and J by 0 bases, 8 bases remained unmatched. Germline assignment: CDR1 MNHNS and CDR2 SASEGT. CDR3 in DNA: TGTGCCAGCAGTGAAGTGGAACCGGGACAGGGGCTGAACACTGAAGCTTTCTTT. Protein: CASSEVEPGQGLNTEAFF.

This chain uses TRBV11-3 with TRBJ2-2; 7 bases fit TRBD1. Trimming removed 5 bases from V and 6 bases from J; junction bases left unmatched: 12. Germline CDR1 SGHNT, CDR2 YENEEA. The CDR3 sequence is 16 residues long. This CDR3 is CASSRTGDKSSGELFF. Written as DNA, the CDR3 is TGTGCCAGCAGCCGTACAGGGGATAAGTCGTCCGGGGAGCTGTTTTTT.

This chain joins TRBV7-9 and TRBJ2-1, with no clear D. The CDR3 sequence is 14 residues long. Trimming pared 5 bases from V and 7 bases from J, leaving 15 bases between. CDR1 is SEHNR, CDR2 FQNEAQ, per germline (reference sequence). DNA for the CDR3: TGTGCCAGCAGCACTGACACGGCGATAAATGAGCAGTTCTTC. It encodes CASSTDTAINEQFF.

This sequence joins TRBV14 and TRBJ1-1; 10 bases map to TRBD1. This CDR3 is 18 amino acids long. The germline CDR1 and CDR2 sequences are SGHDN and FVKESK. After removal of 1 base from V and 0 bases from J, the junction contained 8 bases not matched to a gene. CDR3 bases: TGTGCCAGCAGCCAAGTACGACAGGGGGCTCAGGTGAACACTGAAGCTTTCTTT. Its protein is CASSQVRQGAQVNTEAFF.

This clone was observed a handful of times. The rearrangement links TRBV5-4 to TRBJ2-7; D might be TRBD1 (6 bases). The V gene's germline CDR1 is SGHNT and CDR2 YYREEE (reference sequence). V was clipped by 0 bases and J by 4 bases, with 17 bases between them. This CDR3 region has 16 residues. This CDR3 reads CASSLELGAGVYEQYF. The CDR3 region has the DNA TGTGCCAGCAGCTTGGAACTAGGGGCAGGGGTTTACGAGCAGTACTTC.

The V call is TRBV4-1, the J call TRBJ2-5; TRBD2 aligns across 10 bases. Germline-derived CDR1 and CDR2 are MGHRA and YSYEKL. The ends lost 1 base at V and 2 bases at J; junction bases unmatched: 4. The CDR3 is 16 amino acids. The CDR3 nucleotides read TGCGCCAGCAGCCAAGTAATAGCGGGGGGACAAGAGACCCAGTACTTC. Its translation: CASSQVIAGGQETQYF.

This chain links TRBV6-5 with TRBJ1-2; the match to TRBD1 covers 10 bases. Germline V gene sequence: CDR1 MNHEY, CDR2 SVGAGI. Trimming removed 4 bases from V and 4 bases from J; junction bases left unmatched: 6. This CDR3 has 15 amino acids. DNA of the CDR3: TGTGCCAGCAGTTTCTCCGGGGACAGGGGCTATGGCTACACCTTC. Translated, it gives CASSFSGDRGYGYTF.

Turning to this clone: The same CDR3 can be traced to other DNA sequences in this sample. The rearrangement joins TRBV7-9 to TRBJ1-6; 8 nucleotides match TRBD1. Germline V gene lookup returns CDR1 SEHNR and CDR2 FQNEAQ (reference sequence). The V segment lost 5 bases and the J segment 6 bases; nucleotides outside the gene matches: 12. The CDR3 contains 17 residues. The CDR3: CASSQRSPGQANSPLHF. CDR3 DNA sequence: TGTGCCAGCAGCCAAAGAAGTCCGGGACAGGCTAATTCACCCCTCCACTTT.

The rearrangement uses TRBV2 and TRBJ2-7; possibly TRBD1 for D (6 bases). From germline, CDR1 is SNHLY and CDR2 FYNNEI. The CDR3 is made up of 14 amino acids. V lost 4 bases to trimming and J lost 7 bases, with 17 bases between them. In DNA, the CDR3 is TGTGCCAGCAGTGGAAGGGGGATCGGCGAGGAGCAGTACTTC. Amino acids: CASSGRGIGEEQYF. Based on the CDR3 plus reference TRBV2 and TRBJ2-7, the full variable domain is EPEVTQTPSHQVTQMGQEVILRCVPISNHLYFYWYRQILGQKVEFLVSFYNNEISEKSEIFDDQFSVERPDGSNFTLKIRSTKLEDSAMYFCASSGRGIGEEQYFGPGTRLTVT.

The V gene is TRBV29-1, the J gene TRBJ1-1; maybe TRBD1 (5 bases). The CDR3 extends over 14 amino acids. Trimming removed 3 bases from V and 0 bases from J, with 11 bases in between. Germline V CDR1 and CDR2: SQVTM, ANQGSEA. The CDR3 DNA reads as TGCAGCGTTGAGCCTAGGGGCATGAACACTGAAGCTTTCTTT. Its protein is CSVEPRGMNTEAFF.

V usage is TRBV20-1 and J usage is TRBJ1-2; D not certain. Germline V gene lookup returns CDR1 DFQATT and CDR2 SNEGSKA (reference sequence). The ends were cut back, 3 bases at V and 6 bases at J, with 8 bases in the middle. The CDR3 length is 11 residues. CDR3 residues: CSASFGNGYTF. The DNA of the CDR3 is TGCAGTGCTAGTTTCGGGAATGGCTACACCTTC.

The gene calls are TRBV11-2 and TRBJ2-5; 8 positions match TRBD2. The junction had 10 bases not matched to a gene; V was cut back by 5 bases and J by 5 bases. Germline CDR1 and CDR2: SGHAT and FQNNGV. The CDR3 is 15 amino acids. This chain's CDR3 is CASSLRAGEVETQYF. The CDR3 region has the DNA TGTGCCAGCAGCCTGAGAGCGGGAGAGGTGGAGACCCAGTACTTC.

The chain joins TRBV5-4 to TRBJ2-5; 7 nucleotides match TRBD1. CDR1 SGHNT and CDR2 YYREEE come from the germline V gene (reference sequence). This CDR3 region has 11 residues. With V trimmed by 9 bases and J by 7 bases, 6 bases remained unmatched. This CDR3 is CATGQVRTQYF. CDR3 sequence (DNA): TGTGCCACCGGACAGGTTCGGACCCAGTACTTC.

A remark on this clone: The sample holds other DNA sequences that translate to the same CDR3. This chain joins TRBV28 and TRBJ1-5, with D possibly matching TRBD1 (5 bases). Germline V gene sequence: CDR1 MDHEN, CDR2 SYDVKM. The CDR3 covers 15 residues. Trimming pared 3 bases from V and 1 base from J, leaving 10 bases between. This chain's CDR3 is CASSFPGLSNQPQHF. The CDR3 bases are TGTGCCAGCAGTTTCCCAGGGCTGAGCAATCAGCCCCAGCATTTT.

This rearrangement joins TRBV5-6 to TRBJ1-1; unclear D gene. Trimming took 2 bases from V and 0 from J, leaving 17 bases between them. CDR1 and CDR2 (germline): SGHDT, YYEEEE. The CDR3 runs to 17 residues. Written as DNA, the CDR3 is TGTGCCAGCAGCTTTTTCAGGTCATTCTCAATGAACACTGAAGCTTTCTTT. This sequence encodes CASSFFRSFSMNTEAFF.

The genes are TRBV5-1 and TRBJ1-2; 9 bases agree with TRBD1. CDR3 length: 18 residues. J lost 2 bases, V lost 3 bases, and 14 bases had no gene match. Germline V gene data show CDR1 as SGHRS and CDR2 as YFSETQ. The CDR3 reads CASSSRDREEPRNYGYTF. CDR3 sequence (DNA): TGCGCCAGCAGCTCCCGGGACAGGGAGGAACCTCGGAACTATGGCTACACCTTC.

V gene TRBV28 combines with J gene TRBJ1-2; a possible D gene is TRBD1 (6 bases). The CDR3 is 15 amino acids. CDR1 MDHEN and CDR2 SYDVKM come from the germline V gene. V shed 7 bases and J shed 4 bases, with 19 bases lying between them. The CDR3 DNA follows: TGTGCCAGCACAACGCGGGGGGCCCCGTCCTATGGCTACACCTTC. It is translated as CASTTRGAPSYGYTF.

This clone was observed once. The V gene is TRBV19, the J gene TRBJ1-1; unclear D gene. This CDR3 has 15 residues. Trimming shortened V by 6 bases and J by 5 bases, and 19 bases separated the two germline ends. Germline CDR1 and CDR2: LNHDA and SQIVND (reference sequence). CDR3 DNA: TGTGCCAGTAGCCTGGACTCGGGAAAAGGTACTGAAGCTTTCTTT. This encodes CASSLDSGKGTEAFF.

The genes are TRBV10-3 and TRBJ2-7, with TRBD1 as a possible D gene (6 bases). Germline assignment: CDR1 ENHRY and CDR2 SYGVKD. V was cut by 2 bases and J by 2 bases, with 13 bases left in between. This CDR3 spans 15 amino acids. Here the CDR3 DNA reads TGTGCCATCAGTGAGCCAACAGGGCCCGCCTACGAGCAGTACTTC. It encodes CAISEPTGPAYEQYF.

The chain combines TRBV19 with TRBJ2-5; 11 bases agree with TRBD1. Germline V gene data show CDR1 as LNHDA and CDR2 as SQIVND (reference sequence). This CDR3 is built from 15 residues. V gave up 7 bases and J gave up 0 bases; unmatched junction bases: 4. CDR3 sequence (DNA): TGTGCCAGTAACTGGGGACAGGGGGACCAAGAGACCCAGTACTTC. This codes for CASNWGQGDQETQYF.

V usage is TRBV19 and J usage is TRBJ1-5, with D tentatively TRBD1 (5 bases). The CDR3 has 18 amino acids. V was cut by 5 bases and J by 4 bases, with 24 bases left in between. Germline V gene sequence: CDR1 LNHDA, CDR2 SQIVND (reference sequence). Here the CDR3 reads CASSATDRTGVGNQPQHF. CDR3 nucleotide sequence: TGTGCCAGTAGTGCCACGGACCGAACGGGGGTGGGTAATCAGCCCCAGCATTTT.

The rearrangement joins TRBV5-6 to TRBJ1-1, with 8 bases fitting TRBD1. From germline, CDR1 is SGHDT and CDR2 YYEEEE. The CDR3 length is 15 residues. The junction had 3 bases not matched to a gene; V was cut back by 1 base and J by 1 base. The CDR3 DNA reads TGTGCCAGCAGCTTGAAACAGGGGGGGAACACTGAAGCTTTCTTT. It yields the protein CASSLKQGGNTEAFF.

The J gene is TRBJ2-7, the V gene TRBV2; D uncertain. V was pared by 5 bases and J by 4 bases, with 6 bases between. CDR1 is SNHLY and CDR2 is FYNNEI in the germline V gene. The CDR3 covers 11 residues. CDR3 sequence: CASSRDYEQYF. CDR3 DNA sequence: TGTGCCAGCAGTAGAGATTACGAGCAGTACTTC.

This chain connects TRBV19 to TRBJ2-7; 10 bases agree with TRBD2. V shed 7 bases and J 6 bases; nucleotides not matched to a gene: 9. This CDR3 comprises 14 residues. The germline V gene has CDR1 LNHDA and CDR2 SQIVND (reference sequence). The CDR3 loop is CASIRAGGPGEQYF. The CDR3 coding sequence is TGTGCCAGTATCAGAGCGGGAGGGCCCGGCGAGCAGTACTTC.

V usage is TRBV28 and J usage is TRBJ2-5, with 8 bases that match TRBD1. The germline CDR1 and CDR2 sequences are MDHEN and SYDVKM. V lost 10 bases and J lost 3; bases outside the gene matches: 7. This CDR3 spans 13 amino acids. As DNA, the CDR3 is TGTGCCACCCACGGGACAGGCAAAGAGACCCAGTACTTC. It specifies CATHGTGKETQYF.

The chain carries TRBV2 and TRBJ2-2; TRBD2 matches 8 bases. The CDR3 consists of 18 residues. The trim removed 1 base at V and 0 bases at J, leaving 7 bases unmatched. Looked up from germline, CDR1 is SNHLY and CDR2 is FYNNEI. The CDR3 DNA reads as TGTGCCAGCAGTGAAGGGGACCTAGCGGGCGCGAACACCGGGGAGCTGTTTTTT. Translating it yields CASSEGDLAGANTGELFF.

CDR3 in DNA: TGCGCCAGCAGCCGCCTATTGTTGGCGTTGCGGCGGGATAACACTGAAGCTTTCTTT. Translated: CASSRLLLALRRDNTEAFF. The chain carries TRBV4-3 and TRBJ1-1; no definite D call. Germline loops: CDR1 LGHNA, CDR2 YSLEER. V was cut by 4 bases and J by 2 bases, with 26 bases left in between. The CDR3 covers 19 residues.

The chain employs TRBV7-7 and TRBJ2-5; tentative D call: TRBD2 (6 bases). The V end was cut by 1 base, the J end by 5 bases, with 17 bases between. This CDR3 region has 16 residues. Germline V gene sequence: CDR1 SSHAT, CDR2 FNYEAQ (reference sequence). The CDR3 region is CASSLGGPGERETQYF. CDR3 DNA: TGTGCCAGCAGCTTAGGGGGTCCGGGAGAGAGGGAGACCCAGTACTTC.